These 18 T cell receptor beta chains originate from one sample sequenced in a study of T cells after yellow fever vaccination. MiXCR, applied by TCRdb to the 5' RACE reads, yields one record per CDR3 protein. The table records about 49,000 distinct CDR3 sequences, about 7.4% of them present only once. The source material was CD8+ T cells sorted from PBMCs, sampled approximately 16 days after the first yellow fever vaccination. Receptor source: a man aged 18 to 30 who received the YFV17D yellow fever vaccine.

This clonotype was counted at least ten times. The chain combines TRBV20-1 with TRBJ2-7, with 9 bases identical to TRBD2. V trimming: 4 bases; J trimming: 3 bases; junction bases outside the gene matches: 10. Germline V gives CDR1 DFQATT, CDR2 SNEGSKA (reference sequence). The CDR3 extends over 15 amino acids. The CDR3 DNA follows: TGCAGTGCTACGACAGCTAGCGGGGCACACTACGAGCAGTACTTC. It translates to CSATTASGAHYEQYF.

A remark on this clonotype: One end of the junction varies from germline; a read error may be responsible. The CDR3 loop reads CARSPGRGSYEQYF. The CDR3 DNA follows: TGTGCCAGGAGCCCCGGGCGGGGGTCCTACGAGCAGTACTTC. The J gene is TRBJ2-7, the V gene TRBV4-2; 7 bases are shared with TRBD2. CDR1 and CDR2 from the germline V gene are LGHNA and YNFKEQ. The CDR3 is 14 amino acids.

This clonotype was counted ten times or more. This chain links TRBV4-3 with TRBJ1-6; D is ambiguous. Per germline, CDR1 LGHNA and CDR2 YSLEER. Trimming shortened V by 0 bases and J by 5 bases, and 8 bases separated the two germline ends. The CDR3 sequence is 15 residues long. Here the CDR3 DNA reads TGCGCCAGCAGCCAAGAAAGGGCCAATAATTCACCCCTCCACTTT. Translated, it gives CASSQERANNSPLHF.

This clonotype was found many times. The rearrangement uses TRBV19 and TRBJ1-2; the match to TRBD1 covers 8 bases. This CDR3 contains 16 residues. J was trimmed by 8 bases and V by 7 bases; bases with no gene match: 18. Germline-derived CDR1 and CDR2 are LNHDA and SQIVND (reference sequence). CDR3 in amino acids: CASTRTMDRVSGGYTF. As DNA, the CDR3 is TGTGCCAGTACCAGGACCATGGACAGGGTCAGTGGCGGCTACACCTTC.

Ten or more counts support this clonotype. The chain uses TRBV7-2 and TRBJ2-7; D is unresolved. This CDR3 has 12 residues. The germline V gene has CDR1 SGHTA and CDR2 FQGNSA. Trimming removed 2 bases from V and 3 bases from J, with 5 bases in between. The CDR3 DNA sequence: TGTGCCAGCAGCTTAAACAGCTACGAGCAGTACGTC. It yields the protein CASSLNSYEQYV.

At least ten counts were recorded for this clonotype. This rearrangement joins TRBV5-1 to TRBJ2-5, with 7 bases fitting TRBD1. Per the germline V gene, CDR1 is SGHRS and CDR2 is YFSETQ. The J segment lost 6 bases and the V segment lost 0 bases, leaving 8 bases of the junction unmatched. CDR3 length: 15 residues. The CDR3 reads CASSLGQGIHQTQYF. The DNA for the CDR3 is TGCGCCAGCAGCTTGGGACAGGGTATTCATCAGACCCAGTACTTC. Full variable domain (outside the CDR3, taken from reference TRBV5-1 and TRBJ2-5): KAGVTQTPRYLIKTRGQQVTLSCSPISGHRSVSWYQQTPGQGLQFLFEYFSETQRNKGNFPGRFSGRQFSNSRSEMNVSTLELGDSALYLCASSLGQGIHQTQYFGPGTRLLVL.

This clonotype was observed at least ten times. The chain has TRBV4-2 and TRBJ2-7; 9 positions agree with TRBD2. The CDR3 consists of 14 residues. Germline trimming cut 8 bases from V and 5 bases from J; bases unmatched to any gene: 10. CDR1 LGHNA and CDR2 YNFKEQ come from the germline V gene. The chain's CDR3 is CASSPSGGRDEQYF. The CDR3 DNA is TGTGCCAGCTCCCCGAGCGGGGGGCGGGACGAGCAGTACTTC.

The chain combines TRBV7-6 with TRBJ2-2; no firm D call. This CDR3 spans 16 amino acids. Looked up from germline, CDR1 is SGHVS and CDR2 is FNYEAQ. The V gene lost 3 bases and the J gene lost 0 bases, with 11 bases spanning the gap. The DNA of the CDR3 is TGTGCCAGCAGCTTGGGCGGTACCGCGAACACCGGGGAGCTGTTTTTT. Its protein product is CASSLGGTANTGELFF.

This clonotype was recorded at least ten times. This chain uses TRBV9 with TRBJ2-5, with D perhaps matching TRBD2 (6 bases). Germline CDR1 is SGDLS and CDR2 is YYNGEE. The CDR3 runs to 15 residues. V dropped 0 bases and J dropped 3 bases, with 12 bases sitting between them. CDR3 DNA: TGTGCCAGCAGCGTAGCCAGGAGGGGCGAAGAGACCCAGTACTTC. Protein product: CASSVARRGEETQYF.

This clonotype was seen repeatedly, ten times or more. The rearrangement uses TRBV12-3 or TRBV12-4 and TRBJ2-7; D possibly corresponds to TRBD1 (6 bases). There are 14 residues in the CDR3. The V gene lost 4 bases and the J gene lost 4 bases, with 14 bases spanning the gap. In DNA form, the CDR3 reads TGTGCCAGCAGTTGGGCGGGCACAGGGTACGAGCAGTACGTC. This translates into CASSWAGTGYEQYV.

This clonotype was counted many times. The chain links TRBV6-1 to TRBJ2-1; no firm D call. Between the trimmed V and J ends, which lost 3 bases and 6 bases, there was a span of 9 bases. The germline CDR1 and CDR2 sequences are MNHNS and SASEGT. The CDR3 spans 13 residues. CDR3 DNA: TGTGCCAGCAGTGACCGTTGGCCCAATGAGCAGTTCTTC. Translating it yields CASSDRWPNEQFF.

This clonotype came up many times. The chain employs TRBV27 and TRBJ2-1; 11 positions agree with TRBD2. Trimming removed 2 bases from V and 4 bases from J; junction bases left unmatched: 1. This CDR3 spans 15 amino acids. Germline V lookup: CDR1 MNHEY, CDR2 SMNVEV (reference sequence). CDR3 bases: TGTGCCAGCAGTTTAGGGACTAGCGGATACAATGAGCAGTTCTTC. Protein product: CASSLGTSGYNEQFF.

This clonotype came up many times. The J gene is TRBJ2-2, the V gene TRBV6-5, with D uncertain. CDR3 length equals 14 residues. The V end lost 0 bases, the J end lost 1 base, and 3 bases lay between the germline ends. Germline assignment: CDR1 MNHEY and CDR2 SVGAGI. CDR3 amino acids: CASSYSENTGELFF. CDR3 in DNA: TGTGCCAGCAGTTACTCAGAGAACACCGGGGAGCTGTTTTTT.

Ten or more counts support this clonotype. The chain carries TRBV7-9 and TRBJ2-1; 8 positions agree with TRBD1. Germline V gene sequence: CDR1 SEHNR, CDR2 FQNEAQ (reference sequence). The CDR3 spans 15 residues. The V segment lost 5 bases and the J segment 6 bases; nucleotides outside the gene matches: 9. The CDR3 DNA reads TGTGCCAGCAGCCAGATCAGGGGGCTTGTCAATGAGCAGTTCTTC. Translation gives CASSQIRGLVNEQFF.

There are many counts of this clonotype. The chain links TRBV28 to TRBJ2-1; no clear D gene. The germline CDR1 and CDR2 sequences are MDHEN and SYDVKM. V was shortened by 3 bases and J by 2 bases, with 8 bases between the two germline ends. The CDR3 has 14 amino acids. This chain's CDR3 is CASSFSAPYNEQFF. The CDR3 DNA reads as TGTGCCAGCAGTTTTTCGGCACCCTACAATGAGCAGTTCTTC. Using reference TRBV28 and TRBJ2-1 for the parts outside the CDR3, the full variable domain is DVKVTQSSRYLVKRTGEKVFLECVQDMDHENMFWYRQDPGLGLRLIYFSYDVKMKEKGDIPEGYSVSREKKERFSLILESASTNQTSMYLCASSFSAPYNEQFFGPGTRLTVL.

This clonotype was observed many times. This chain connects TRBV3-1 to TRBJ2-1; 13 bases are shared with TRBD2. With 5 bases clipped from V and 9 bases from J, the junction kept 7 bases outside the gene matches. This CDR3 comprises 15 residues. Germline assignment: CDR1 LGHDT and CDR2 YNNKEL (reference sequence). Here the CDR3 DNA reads TGTGCCAGCAGCGCACAACTAGCGGGGGGGATTGAGCAGTTCTTC. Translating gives CASSAQLAGGIEQFF.

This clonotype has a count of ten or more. The CDR3 DNA reads TGTGCCAGCAGTTTTGCGGGGGAGGTCGAGACCCAGTACTTC. Translating gives CASSFAGEVETQYF. The J gene is TRBJ2-5, the V gene TRBV12-3 or TRBV12-4; 7 nucleotides align to TRBD2. CDR3 length: 14 amino acids. The V gene end was trimmed by 3 bases and the J gene end by 5 bases; junction bases not matched to a gene: 6.

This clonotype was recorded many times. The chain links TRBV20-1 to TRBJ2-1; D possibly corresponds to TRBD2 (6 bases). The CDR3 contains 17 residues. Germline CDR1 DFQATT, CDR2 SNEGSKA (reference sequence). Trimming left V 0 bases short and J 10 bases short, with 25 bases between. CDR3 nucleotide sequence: TGCAGTGCTAGAGATTTGTCCGCGGCGGGGCCACCGGGGGAGCAGTTCTTC. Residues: CSARDLSAAGPPGEQFF.